Listed below are T cell receptor beta chains from one sample, sequenced in a study of PD-L1 blockade in urothelial cancer. The data were produced by immunoSEQ multiplex PCR, yet TCRdb's version contains in-frame clones alone and is incomplete. The table lists about 29,000 clones, around 90% of them singletons. The source material was PBMCs, sampled around atezolizumab (anti-PD-L1) treatment. Receptors originate from a man in his forties or fifties with urothelial cancer. Both conserved end residues are part of each CDR3. The D gene is left open where the match is weak. Some rows have no size entry. The others give once, few or many, or a class for an expanded clone.

CDR3 DNA: TGTGCCAGCAGCCTCCGCGCGGGGGGGGCAGTCCTCTATGGCTACACCTTC
CDR3 protein: CASSLRAGGAVLYGYTF
clone size: few
D gene: -
J gene: TRBJ1-2
V gene: TRBV7-2

CDR3 DNA: TGTGCCAGCAGCCCATCGACTAGCGGGACACAAGAGACCCAGTACTTC
CDR3 protein: CASSPSTSGTQETQYF
clone size: -
D gene: TRBD2
J gene: TRBJ2-5
V gene: TRBV5-6

CDR3 DNA: TGTGACGACCGGGACAAACGTAACACCGGGGAGCTGTTTTTT
CDR3 protein: CDDRDKRNTGELFF
clone size: -
D gene: -
J gene: TRBJ2-2
V gene: TRBV5-3

CDR3 DNA: TGTGCCAGCGGCCTCAGATACACCGGGGAGCTGTTTTTT
CDR3 protein: CASGLRYTGELFF
clone size: once
D gene: -
J gene: TRBJ2-2
V gene: TRBV7-6

CDR3 DNA: TGTGCCAGCAATTCCCTAGCGGGGGGTCCCACAGATACGCAGTATTTT
CDR3 protein: CASNSLAGGPTDTQYF
clone size: -
D gene: TRBD2
J gene: TRBJ2-3
V gene: TRBV27

CDR3 DNA: TGTGCCAGCAGCCAAAGCGGAAGGCGAGGGTATGGCTACACCTTC
CDR3 protein: CASSQSGRRGYGYTF
clone size: -
D gene: -
J gene: TRBJ1-2
V gene: TRBV28

CDR3 DNA: TGCAGCGTTGTTTTGCGGGGGAACAATGAGCAGTTCTTC
CDR3 protein: CSVVLRGNNEQFF
clone size: -
D gene: TRBD2
J gene: TRBJ2-1
V gene: TRBV29-1

CDR3 DNA: TGTGCCAGCAGCTTGGGAAGGAGCCCGAACACTGAAGCTTTCTTT
CDR3 protein: CASSLGRSPNTEAFF
clone size: -
D gene: -
J gene: TRBJ1-1
V gene: TRBV5-6

CDR3 DNA: TGTGCCAGCAGCCGAACTAGCGCCACAGATACGCAGTATTTT
CDR3 protein: CASSRTSATDTQYF
clone size: -
D gene: TRBD2
J gene: TRBJ2-3
V gene: TRBV7-3

CDR3 DNA: TGTGCCAGCAGGGGGGACAGATCTAACTATGGCTACACCTTC
CDR3 protein: CASRGDRSNYGYTF
clone size: -
D gene: TRBD1
J gene: TRBJ1-2
V gene: TRBV2

CDR3 DNA: TGTGCCAGCAGGAAACTAGCGGGATACGGGGAGCTGTTTTTT
CDR3 protein: CASRKLAGYGELFF
clone size: -
D gene: TRBD2
J gene: TRBJ2-2
V gene: TRBV28

CDR3 DNA: TGTGCCAGCAGTTCCGGGACAGGGTTAGGGACCCAGTACTTC
CDR3 protein: CASSSGTGLGTQYF
clone size: -
D gene: TRBD1
J gene: TRBJ2-5
V gene: TRBV6-1

CDR3 DNA: TGTGCCAGCAGCTTGTATGGGGGCCCTAATGAAAAACTGTTTTTT
CDR3 protein: CASSLYGGPNEKLFF
clone size: -
D gene: -
J gene: TRBJ1-4
V gene: TRBV5-8

CDR3 DNA: TGTGCCACCAGCAGAGAACTACTAGCGGTCACAGATACGCAGTATTTT
CDR3 protein: CATSRELLAVTDTQYF
clone size: -
D gene: TRBD2
J gene: TRBJ2-3
V gene: TRBV15

CDR3 DNA: TGTGCTAGTGGTTTGCCCCTTGGGGGGACCTACGAGCAGTACTTC
CDR3 protein: CASGLPLGGTYEQYF
clone size: -
D gene: -
J gene: TRBJ2-7
V gene: TRBV12-5

CDR3 DNA: TGTGCCAGCAGCTTACAGGGGGCCGGAAACACCATATATTTT
CDR3 protein: CASSLQGAGNTIYF
clone size: -
D gene: TRBD1
J gene: TRBJ1-3
V gene: TRBV7-2

CDR3 DNA: TGTGCCAGCAGCTTCACAGGGGGCGAGACCCTCTATGGCTACACCTTC
CDR3 protein: CASSFTGGETLYGYTF
clone size: -
D gene: TRBD1
J gene: TRBJ1-2
V gene: TRBV5-5

CDR3 DNA: TGTGCCAGCAGCGGAATAACCCCCCCTCCCCCCATCGGGACAGGGGTGGCCGGGGAGCTGTTTTTT
CDR3 protein: CASSGITPPPPIGTGVAGELFF
clone size: -
D gene: TRBD1
J gene: TRBJ2-2
V gene: TRBV9

CDR3 DNA: TGTGCCAGCAGCCCACCGCGGACTAGCGGGGGGGTTGATACGCAGTATTTT
CDR3 protein: CASSPPRTSGGVDTQYF
clone size: once
D gene: TRBD2
J gene: TRBJ2-3
V gene: TRBV11-2

CDR3 DNA: TGTGCCAGCAGCTTAGGGACAGAGAACACTGAAGCTTTCTTT
CDR3 protein: CASSLGTENTEAFF
clone size: -
D gene: TRBD1
J gene: TRBJ1-1
V gene: TRBV5-4

CDR3 DNA: TGTGCCAGTAGTCTAACGACAGGGCTGAACACTGAAGCTTTCTTT
CDR3 protein: CASSLTTGLNTEAFF
clone size: few
D gene: TRBD1
J gene: TRBJ1-1
V gene: TRBV19

CDR3 DNA: TGTGCCAGCAGGCCATCTGGGGCGTTAGTCGGGGAGCTGTTTTTT
CDR3 protein: CASRPSGALVGELFF
clone size: -
D gene: -
J gene: TRBJ2-2
V gene: TRBV27

CDR3 DNA: TGTGCCAGCAGTTTCTCGGACAGATCCAATCAGCCCCAGCATTTT
CDR3 protein: CASSFSDRSNQPQHF
clone size: once
D gene: -
J gene: TRBJ1-5
V gene: TRBV28

CDR3 DNA: TGTGCCAGCAGCTCTGACAAATACACCGGGGAGCTGTTTTTT
CDR3 protein: CASSSDKYTGELFF
clone size: -
D gene: -
J gene: TRBJ2-2
V gene: TRBV7-9

CDR3 DNA: TGTGCCAGCAGCGTAGAGAGTACAGCGGGAAGAGGGACCCAGTACTTC
CDR3 protein: CASSVESTAGRGTQYF
clone size: -
D gene: TRBD2
J gene: TRBJ2-5
V gene: TRBV9

CDR3 DNA: TGTGCCAGTAGCCTAATAGCTTTCAGCCCCAACACTGAAGCTTTCTTT
CDR3 protein: CASSLIAFSPNTEAFF
clone size: -
D gene: -
J gene: TRBJ1-1
V gene: TRBV19

CDR3 DNA: TGTGCCAGCAGGGGACACTATAGCAATCAGCCCCAGCATTTT
CDR3 protein: CASRGHYSNQPQHF
clone size: -
D gene: -
J gene: TRBJ1-5
V gene: TRBV27

CDR3 DNA: TGTGCCAGCAGCTTCGTTCCTAGCGGGGGTCTGGAGCAGTTCTTC
CDR3 protein: CASSFVPSGGLEQFF
clone size: once
D gene: TRBD2
J gene: TRBJ2-1
V gene: TRBV5-6

CDR3 DNA: TGTGCCAGCAGCAAAGGTTTGACAGGGCCGAACACTGAAGCTTTCTTT
CDR3 protein: CASSKGLTGPNTEAFF
clone size: -
D gene: -
J gene: TRBJ1-1
V gene: TRBV21-1

CDR3 DNA: TGCGCCAGCAGCCGAGAGGGAGCCACTGAAGCTTTCTTT
CDR3 protein: CASSREGATEAFF
clone size: -
D gene: -
J gene: TRBJ1-1
V gene: TRBV4-3

CDR3 DNA: TGCAGCGTTGAAGCTGGGGGGGGATACACAGATACGCAGTATTTT
CDR3 protein: CSVEAGGGYTDTQYF
clone size: -
D gene: TRBD2
J gene: TRBJ2-3
V gene: TRBV29-1

CDR3 DNA: TGCGCCAGCAGCCCCTGGGGGGGAAACACCGGGGAGCTGTTTTTT
CDR3 protein: CASSPWGGNTGELFF
clone size: -
D gene: TRBD2
J gene: TRBJ2-2
V gene: TRBV4-1